This T cell receptor beta chain was identified during a study of memory CD4+ T cells and cytomegalovirus serostatus. Across the study: This sample comes from healthy Belgian adults, fewer than ten CMV seropositive, 20 to 25 seronegative.

Overall study results and limits: About two fifths of the roughly 150 known CMV-associated TCRbeta sequences appeared in CD4+ memory.

The V and J ends lost 5 bases and 3 bases, in that order; junction bases with no gene match: 6. The germline gives CDR1 MGHRA, CDR2 YSYEKL. The CDR3 length is 15 residues. This table comes from immunoSEQ multiplex PCR, and its TCRdb copy is limited to in-frame clones, with some not included. The sample lists tens of thousands of clones; about 71% were seen once. Single viable CD3+CD4+CD8-CD45RO+ cells were sorted as the memory CD4+ T cells. Serostatus was set by detecting CMV pp150, pp28, p38, p52 IgG. Details on this clone: The antigen is not known.

The source material was memory CD4+ T cells from blood. The chain combines TRBV4-1 with TRBJ2-1; 8 bases are a match to TRBD2. The clonotype originates from an adult in good health and CMV-seronegative. This CDR3 reads CASSEQRGFYNEQFF. The CDR3 nucleotides read TGCGCCAGCAGCGAGCAGCGGGGGTTCTACAATGAGCAGTTCTTC.